Shown below are 30 T cell receptor beta chains from a single sample sequenced in a study of T cell responses to AZD1222 COVID-19 vaccine. The table came from immunoSEQ multiplex PCR; TCRdb's copy has only in-frame clones and leaves some out. The table has about 180,000 clones, almost 90% seen once. The source material was peripheral blood, sampled on day 0 of AZD1222 vaccination. The receptors were sampled from an adult in good health.

The V and J genes are TRBV30 and TRBJ2-1, with 8 bases aligning to TRBD1. Germline CDR1 GTSNPN, CDR2 SVGIG (reference sequence). V shed 2 bases and J 10 bases; nucleotides not matched to a gene: 4. The CDR3 totals 12 residues. CDR3 coding DNA: TGTGCCTGGAGTCTCAACAGGGGGGAGCAGTTCTTC. Protein product: CAWSLNRGEQFF.

V gene TRBV3-1 (or the pseudogene TRBV3-2) combines with J gene TRBJ2-7; 7 bases agree with TRBD1. From germline, CDR1 is LGHDT and CDR2 YNNKEL (reference sequence). The CDR3 has 13 amino acids. With V trimmed by 3 bases and J by 4 bases, 3 bases remained unmatched. CDR3 nucleotide sequence: TGTGCCAGCAGCCACCGGGACAGATACGAGCAGTACTTC. It codes for CASSHRDRYEQYF.

Points on this clone: Other DNA sequences in the sample encode the same CDR3. The chain employs TRBV7-2 and TRBJ2-3; D unclear. V was clipped by 6 bases and J by 2 bases, with 6 bases between them. Looked up from germline, CDR1 is SGHTA and CDR2 is FQGNSA. The CDR3 is 12 residues long. The CDR3 region is CASSPYTDTQYF. CDR3 DNA sequence: TGTGCCAGCAGTCCATACACAGATACGCAGTATTTT.

This clone was recorded a few times. This chain links TRBV6-6 with TRBJ2-2; 9 bases line up with TRBD2. Germline V gene lookup returns CDR1 MNHNY and CDR2 SVGAGI (reference sequence). Unmatched junction bases numbered 5, after V lost 5 bases and J lost 1 base. CDR3 length: 16 residues. CDR3 residues: CASSRAGGRNTGELFF. The CDR3 DNA reads TGTGCCAGCAGTCGAGCGGGGGGCAGGAACACCGGGGAGCTGTTTTTT.

The V and J genes are TRBV7-8 and TRBJ1-6, with 8 bases that match TRBD1. Trimming removed 4 bases from V and 5 bases from J; junction bases left unmatched: 4. The CDR3 extends over 15 amino acids. The germline V gene encodes CDR1 SGHVS and CDR2 FQNEAQ. For the CDR3, the DNA is TGTGCCAGCAGCTCCCGGACAGGGAATAATTCACCCCTCCACTTT. This sequence encodes CASSSRTGNNSPLHF. Filled out from reference TRBV7-8 and TRBJ1-6, the complete variable domain reads GAGVSQSPRYKVAKRGQDVALRCDPISGHVSLFWYQQALGQGPEFLTYFQNEAQLDKSGLPSDRFFAERPEGSVSTLKIQRTQQEDSAVYLCASSSRTGNNSPLHFGNGTRLTVT.

V gene TRBV5-6 combines with J gene TRBJ2-7; 13 bases agree with TRBD2. The germline V gene encodes CDR1 SGHDT and CDR2 YYEEEE. The CDR3 consists of 16 residues. With V trimmed by 3 bases and J by 4 bases, 7 bases remained unmatched. CDR3 sequence reads: CASSSEPGLAGYEQYF. The CDR3 DNA reads TGTGCCAGCAGCTCTGAACCGGGACTAGCGGGGTACGAGCAGTACTTC.

The CDR3 is CASSLGMGRAEQFF. The CDR3 nucleotides read TGCGCCAGCAGCTTGGGGATGGGGCGGGCTGAGCAGTTCTTC. This sequence joins TRBV5-1 and TRBJ2-1, with D possibly called TRBD1 or TRBD2 (5 bases each). This CDR3 is 14 amino acids long. The V gene lost 0 bases and the J gene lost 9 bases, with 13 bases spanning the gap. Germline CDR1 and CDR2: SGHRS and YFSETQ. The entire variable domain, with the rest obtained from reference TRBV5-1 and TRBJ2-1, is as follows: KAGVTQTPRYLIKTRGQQVTLSCSPISGHRSVSWYQQTPGQGLQFLFEYFSETQRNKGNFPGRFSGRQFSNSRSEMNVSTLELGDSALYLCASSLGMGRAEQFFGPGTRLTVL.

The CDR3: CASSSRQVYTGELFF. The CDR3 DNA sequence: TGTGCCAGCAGCTCCAGACAGGTCTACACCGGGGAGCTGTTTTTT. J is TRBJ2-2 and V is TRBV7-2; weak D call: TRBD1 (6 bases). Germline V gene sequence: CDR1 SGHTA, CDR2 FQGNSA. This CDR3 contains 15 residues. The V end was cut by 4 bases, the J end by 3 bases, with 12 bases between.

This clone was seen only once. The CDR3 loop is CASSTLAGKNNEQFF. The CDR3 nucleotides are TGTGCCAGCAGCACACTAGCGGGTAAGAACAATGAGCAGTTCTTC. The V and J genes are TRBV11-2 and TRBJ2-1; 9 bases align to TRBD2. The CDR3 has 15 amino acids. The ends lost 5 bases at V and 5 bases at J; junction bases unmatched: 7. From germline, CDR1 is SGHAT and CDR2 FQNNGV.

V usage is TRBV27 and J usage is TRBJ2-5, with 7 bases aligning to TRBD1. V shed 2 bases, J shed 2 bases, and the junction held 8 bases outside the gene matches. The germline CDR1 and CDR2 sequences are MNHEY and SMNVEV (reference sequence). The length of the CDR3 is 16 residues. The CDR3 DNA sequence: TGTGCCAGCAGTTTAAACCGGGACAGCCAACAAGAGACCCAGTACTTC. It is translated as CASSLNRDSQQETQYF.

V usage is TRBV11-3 and J usage is TRBJ2-7; 8 bases match TRBD1. This CDR3 region has 13 residues. The germline V gene has CDR1 SGHNT and CDR2 YENEEA. The V gene end was trimmed by 4 bases and the J gene end by 6 bases; junction bases not matched to a gene: 5. CDR3 region: CASSYQTGGEQYF. DNA of the CDR3: TGTGCCAGCAGCTACCAAACAGGGGGCGAGCAGTACTTC. Full variable domain (outside the CDR3, taken from reference TRBV11-3 and TRBJ2-7): EAGVVQSPRYKIIEKKQPVAFWCNPISGHNTLYWYLQNLGQGPELLIRYENEEAVDDSQLPKDRFSAERLKGVDSTLKIQPAELGDSAVYLCASSYQTGGEQYFGPGTRLTVT.

The CDR3 DNA is TGTGCCAGCAGCTTAGAGCGGTACGGGGAGCAGTTCTTC. This sequence encodes CASSLERYGEQFF. V and J are TRBV11-3 and TRBJ2-1; D is uncertain. V gave up 0 bases and J gave up 10 bases, with 10 bases separating them. The germline gives CDR1 SGHNT, CDR2 YENEEA. The CDR3 contains 13 residues.

The V gene is TRBV6-5, the J gene TRBJ2-6, with D unresolved. The CDR3 has 14 residues. V was shortened by 4 bases and J by 0 bases, with 4 bases between the two germline ends. Looked up from germline, CDR1 is MNHEY and CDR2 is SVGAGI. The CDR3, as DNA: TGTGCCAGCAGTTTAACCTCTGGGGCCAACGTCCTGACTTTC. Amino acid sequence: CASSLTSGANVLTF.

This rearrangement joins TRBV6-5 to TRBJ1-6; D is undetermined. The germline CDR1 and CDR2 sequences are MNHEY and SVGAGI. CDR3 length equals 15 residues. The V end lost 2 bases, the J end lost 5 bases, and 10 bases lay between the germline ends. CDR3 loop: CASSYDRTNNSPLHF. The CDR3 coding sequence is TGTGCCAGCAGTTACGACCGGACTAATAATTCACCCCTCCACTTT.

The chain couples TRBV7-6 to TRBJ1-5; D gene unclear. In germline, CDR1 is SGHVS, CDR2 FNYEAQ. V was shortened by 0 bases and J by 0 bases, with 12 bases between the two germline ends. The length of the CDR3 is 17 residues. DNA for the CDR3: TGTGCCAGCAGCTTAGCCGGCAGCCCCTATAGCAATCAGCCCCAGCATTTT. Translating it yields CASSLAGSPYSNQPQHF.

CDR3 protein: CASSYLRQPDQPQHF. The CDR3 DNA is TGTGCCAGCAGTTACCTTAGACAGCCTGATCAGCCCCAGCATTTT. The J gene is TRBJ1-5, the V gene TRBV6-2 or TRBV6-3; D might be TRBD1 (5 bases). The V gene lost 2 bases and the J gene lost 5 bases, with 13 bases spanning the gap. CDR1 and CDR2 from the germline V gene are MNHEY and SVGEGT. CDR3 length: 15 amino acids.

The chain is built from TRBV2 and TRBJ2-7; D gene ambiguous. Germline-derived CDR1 and CDR2 are SNHLY and FYNNEI. Trimming removed 2 bases at V and 1 base at J, with 15 bases between. The CDR3 totals 16 residues. CDR3: CASSERASASSYEQYF. The CDR3 bases are TGTGCCAGCAGTGAAAGGGCCAGCGCCTCTTCCTACGAGCAGTACTTC.

This chain links TRBV19 with TRBJ1-2; tentative D call: TRBD1 (5 bases). This CDR3 has 14 amino acids. V was trimmed by 6 bases and J by 3 bases, leaving 14 bases between them. The germline V gene encodes CDR1 LNHDA and CDR2 SQIVND (reference sequence). CDR3 region: CASRGAGLDYGYTF. CDR3 coding DNA: TGTGCCAGTAGGGGAGCAGGGCTTGACTATGGCTACACCTTC.

The rearrangement uses TRBV5-1 and TRBJ1-1; D is ambiguous. Per germline, CDR1 SGHRS and CDR2 YFSETQ. CDR3 length equals 14 residues. V was pared by 0 bases and J by 4 bases, with 10 bases between. CDR3 loop: CASSLVEGGTEAFF. CDR3 DNA: TGCGCCAGCAGCTTGGTCGAAGGCGGCACTGAAGCTTTCTTT.

The CDR3 DNA reads TGTGCCAGCAGCTTACTAGCGGGGTCCTACGAGCAGTACTTC. Amino acid sequence: CASSLLAGSYEQYF. The chain links TRBV11-1 to TRBJ2-7; 9 bases agree with TRBD2. CDR1 and CDR2 from the germline V gene are SGHAT and FQDESV (reference sequence). This CDR3 region has 14 residues. J lost 1 base, V lost 2 bases, and 0 bases had no gene match.

This chain links TRBV6-2 or TRBV6-3 with TRBJ2-1; 14 bases match TRBD2. The CDR3 extends over 15 amino acids. Germline CDR1 reads MNHEY; CDR2 reads SVGEGT. After removal of 6 bases from V and 8 bases from J, the junction contained 6 bases not matched to a gene. CDR3 nucleotides: TGTGCCAGCAGCCTCTGGGGACTAGCGGGAGATGAGCAGTTCTTC. The encoded protein is CASSLWGLAGDEQFF.

The chain recombines TRBV21-1 with TRBJ2-2. TRBV21-1 represents a pseudogene. The CDR3 has 15 residues. The CDR3: CASSKRGAGTGELFF. The CDR3 DNA follows: TGTGCCAGCAGCAAAAGGGGGGCAGGGACCGGGGAGCTGTTTTTT.

This chain uses TRBV19 with TRBJ2-7; 8 bases agree with TRBD1. The trim removed 5 bases at V and 5 bases at J, leaving 11 bases unmatched. CDR3 size: 15 residues. Germline V gives CDR1 LNHDA, CDR2 SQIVND (reference sequence). This chain's CDR3 is CASSFGQGVGHEQYF. The CDR3 DNA sequence: TGTGCCAGTAGTTTCGGACAGGGCGTAGGGCACGAGCAGTACTTC.

V gene TRBV7-3 combines with J gene TRBJ1-1; TRBD1 is a possible D gene (5 bases). Germline V gives CDR1 SGHTA, CDR2 FQGTGA. The CDR3 runs to 15 residues. The ends were cut back, 5 bases at V and 9 bases at J, with 22 bases in the middle. The CDR3 nucleotides read TGTGCCAGCAGCCTTATCGGGGACTTTTATAGTCAAGCTTTCTTT. Translation: CASSLIGDFYSQAFF. The full variable domain, completed using reference TRBV7-3 and TRBJ1-1, is GAGVSQTPSNKVTEKGKYVELRCDPISGHTALYWYRQSLGQGPEFLIYFQGTGAADDSGLPNDRFFAVRPEGSVSTLKIQRTERGDSAVYLCASSLIGDFYSQAFFGQGTRLTVV.

The rearrangement joins TRBV29-1 to TRBJ1-2, with D possibly TRBD1 on 5 matching bases. The CDR3 runs 13 residues. Germline V gives CDR1 SQVTM, CDR2 ANQGSEA. V was cut by 1 base and J by 4 bases, with 10 bases left in between. The CDR3 is CSVEGGTSYGYTF. The CDR3 DNA follows: TGCAGCGTTGAAGGCGGGACTTCCTATGGCTACACCTTC.

The chain couples TRBV11-2 to TRBJ2-1; D gene unclear. The V gene's germline CDR1 is SGHAT and CDR2 FQNNGV. V shed 5 bases and J shed 2 bases, with 13 bases lying between them. The CDR3 is 15 residues long. In DNA form, the CDR3 reads TGTGCCAGCAGCCCCCCGAGCGCTGCCTACAATGAGCAGTTCTTC. This translates into CASSPPSAAYNEQFF.

This chain links TRBV3-1 (or the pseudogene TRBV3-2) with TRBJ1-6; D is possibly TRBD1 (5 bases). This CDR3 is built from 17 residues. V lost 0 bases and J 3 bases, leaving 12 bases between the germline ends. Germline V CDR1 and CDR2: LGHDT, YNNKEL (reference sequence). The CDR3 region has the DNA TGTGCCAGCAGCCAAGATTTGAGACAGATCTATAATTCACCCCTCCACTTT. This gives the protein CASSQDLRQIYNSPLHF.

The chain is built from TRBV7-9 and TRBJ2-5; D remains ambiguous. V lost 1 base and J lost 0, with 9 bases in between. Germline V gene sequence: CDR1 SEHNR, CDR2 FQNEAQ (reference sequence). The CDR3 totals 15 residues. DNA for the CDR3: TGTGCCAGCAGCTTAGTATACGAAGACCAAGAGACCCAGTACTTC. This gives the protein CASSLVYEDQETQYF.

The chain carries TRBV3-1 (or the pseudogene TRBV3-2) and TRBJ1-1; D is unresolved. The length of the CDR3 is 13 residues. With 6 bases removed from V and 1 base from J, the gap between germline ends came to 9 bases. CDR1 LGHDT and CDR2 YNNKEL come from the germline V gene (reference sequence). CDR3 sequence reads: CASRYATNTEAFF. The DNA for the CDR3 is TGTGCCAGCAGGTACGCAACGAACACTGAAGCTTTCTTT.

The J gene is TRBJ1-2, the V gene TRBV6-5; D is uncertain. The V end was cut by 0 bases, the J end by 0 bases, with 8 bases between. Germline V gene sequence: CDR1 MNHEY, CDR2 SVGAGI. This CDR3 is built from 15 residues. CDR3 bases: TGTGCCAGCAGTTACTCCCCCGGGGCTAACTATGGCTACACCTTC. Protein: CASSYSPGANYGYTF.